The 32 T cell receptor beta chains below all came from one sample that was sequenced in a study of patients and donors after allogeneic stem cell transplantation. TCRdb used MiXCR to reprocess the RT-PCR reads, holding one entry per CDR3 protein. This sample has about 410,000 distinct CDR3 sequences, with 16% found just once. The sequenced sample was blood, either unsorted or a sorted T cell fraction (not recorded which). These TCRs come from a human donor who was either an allogeneic HSCT recipient or a stem cell or donor lymphocyte infusion donor (not recorded which). It is not recorded whose cells these are; they may come from a transplant donor.

The chain links TRBV5-5 to TRBJ2-7; 7 bases are a match to TRBD1. In germline, CDR1 is SGHKS, CDR2 YYEKEE (reference sequence). CDR3 length: 14 residues. V was pared by 6 bases and J by 1 base, with 7 bases of the junction left unmatched. The DNA of the CDR3 is TGTGCCAGCATCCCAACGGACAGGTCCTACGAGCAGTACTTC. Amino acid sequence: CASIPTDRSYEQYF.

The rearrangement joins TRBV29-1 to TRBJ2-7; 9 nucleotides agree with TRBD2. Per the germline V gene, CDR1 is SQVTM and CDR2 is ANQGSEA. Trimming took 4 bases from V and 3 from J; bases not matched to a gene: 7. The CDR3 length is 14 residues. This CDR3 is CSVVTSGPHYEQYF. As DNA, the CDR3 is TGCAGCGTTGTGACTAGCGGCCCCCACTACGAGCAGTACTTC.

V is TRBV7-8 and J is TRBJ1-2; possibly TRBD1 for D (5 bases). The CDR3 has 15 amino acids. V lost 4 bases to trimming and J lost 3 bases, with 15 bases between them. CDR1 is SGHVS, CDR2 FQNEAQ, per germline. In DNA, the CDR3 is TGTGCCAGCAGCTCCTCCGGGACTAGGGACTATGGCTACACCTTC. It specifies CASSSSGTRDYGYTF. The full variable domain, its missing parts supplied by reference TRBV7-8 and TRBJ1-2, is GAGVSQSPRYKVAKRGQDVALRCDPISGHVSLFWYQQALGQGPEFLTYFQNEAQLDKSGLPSDRFFAERPEGSVSTLKIQRTQQEDSAVYLCASSSSGTRDYGYTFGSGTRLTVV.

In its sample, this clonotype was seen a few times. This sequence joins TRBV29-1 and TRBJ2-6; D remains unclear. Trimming removed 2 bases from V and 1 base from J, with 21 bases in between. Germline V gene data show CDR1 as SQVTM and CDR2 as ANQGSEA. The CDR3 totals 19 residues. The CDR3 loop reads CSVEPQSAFWGSGANVLTF. The CDR3 DNA sequence: TGCAGCGTTGAACCACAGTCGGCCTTCTGGGGTTCTGGGGCCAACGTCCTGACTTTC.

This clonotype was picked up many times. This chain joins TRBV11-2 and TRBJ2-1; TRBD1 matches 9 bases. This CDR3 has 16 amino acids. Trimming at V came to 7 bases and at J to 4 bases, leaving 11 bases not matched to a gene. Germline V CDR1 and CDR2: SGHAT, FQNNGV. The CDR3: CASNERDREMYNEQFF. The CDR3 DNA is TGTGCCAGCAACGAAAGGGACAGGGAGATGTACAATGAGCAGTTCTTC.

In DNA form, the CDR3 reads TGCGCCAGCAGCCAGTTCGCAGTGGGGGTCCACAATGAGCAGTTCTTC. Translation: CASSQFAVGVHNEQFF. The chain combines TRBV4-1 with TRBJ2-1; D tentatively reads TRBD1 or TRBD2 (5 bases each). CDR1 is MGHRA and CDR2 is YSYEKL in the germline V gene. The ends were cut back, 3 bases at V and 5 bases at J, with 17 bases in the middle. CDR3 length: 16 residues.

This clonotype showed up just a few times. The chain links TRBV20-1 to TRBJ2-2; 12 positions agree with TRBD2. CDR3 length equals 16 residues. Per germline, CDR1 DFQATT and CDR2 SNEGSKA (reference sequence). V dropped 3 bases and J dropped 7; count of bases not matched to a gene: 9. The CDR3: CSARVRGTSGHGELFF. In DNA form, the CDR3 reads TGCAGTGCTAGGGTGCGTGGGACTAGCGGGCACGGGGAGCTGTTTTTT.

The V call is TRBV7-3, the J call TRBJ2-2; D is unresolved. Germline CDR1 reads SGHTA; CDR2 reads FQGTGA. The CDR3 sequence is 14 residues long. Trimming pared 5 bases from V and 5 bases from J, leaving 12 bases between. The CDR3 here is CASSLTVRTGELFF. DNA of the CDR3: TGTGCCAGCAGCCTTACCGTACGGACCGGGGAGCTGTTTTTT.

In this sample, this clonotype turned up a few times. The gene calls are TRBV6-5 and TRBJ2-5; 7 positions match TRBD1. With 2 bases clipped from V and 2 bases from J, the junction kept 2 bases outside the gene matches. CDR3 length equals 14 residues. The V gene's germline CDR1 is MNHEY and CDR2 SVGAGI. This chain's CDR3 is CASSYKGAQETQYF. Written as DNA, the CDR3 is TGTGCCAGCAGTTACAAGGGGGCGCAAGAGACCCAGTACTTC.

This clonotype was seen a few times. The J gene is TRBJ2-3, the V gene TRBV29-1; 7 bases are a match to TRBD1. The CDR3 is made up of 14 amino acids. V dropped 3 bases and J dropped 3; count of bases not matched to a gene: 6. The V gene's germline CDR1 is SQVTM and CDR2 ANQGSEA. In DNA form, the CDR3 reads TGCAGCGTTGATCGGGACAGACAGACAGATACGCAGTATTTT. The encoded protein is CSVDRDRQTDTQYF.

The chain combines TRBV6-2 or TRBV6-3 with TRBJ2-1, with no clear D. Deletions cut 8 bases from V and 2 bases from J, with 16 bases between. Germline CDR1 reads MNHEY; CDR2 reads SVGEGT. This CDR3 is built from 15 residues. CDR3 coding DNA: TGTGCCAGCGGTCTCGGTCGAATAACCTACAATGAGCAGTTCTTC. Residues: CASGLGRITYNEQFF.

CDR3 in amino acids: CAWREAPTGELFF. CDR3 DNA sequence: TGTGCCTGGAGGGAAGCGCCCACCGGGGAGCTGTTTTTT. J is TRBJ2-2 and V is TRBV30; D is uncertain. The CDR3 extends over 13 amino acids. Germline V CDR1 and CDR2: GTSNPN, SVGIG (reference sequence). Deletions cut 3 bases from V and 4 bases from J, with 9 bases between.

The CDR3 sequence: CASSSGTGGGETQYF. CDR3 sequence (DNA): TGCGCCAGCAGCAGTGGGACAGGTGGTGGTGAGACCCAGTACTTC. The chain is built from TRBV5-1 and TRBJ2-5, with TRBD1 matching over 8 bases. The CDR3 has 15 amino acids. V was pared by 4 bases and J by 5 bases, with 10 bases of the junction left unmatched. Germline V CDR1 and CDR2: SGHRS, YFSETQ.

CDR3 sequence reads: CASSVGGINIQYF. CDR3 nucleotide sequence: TGTGCCAGCTCTGTGGGGGGGATAAACATTCAGTACTTC. The chain has TRBV27 and TRBJ2-4; 7 nucleotides match TRBD2. V lost 8 bases to trimming and J lost 6 bases; unmatched junction nucleotides: 7. This CDR3 has 13 amino acids. Germline loops: CDR1 MNHEY, CDR2 SMNVEV (reference sequence).

This clonotype was seen a few times. This chain connects TRBV7-2 to TRBJ1-3, with no clear D. This CDR3 contains 16 residues. V was pared by 5 bases and J by 0 bases, with 14 bases between. The germline gives CDR1 SGHTA, CDR2 FQGNSA. DNA for the CDR3: TGTGCCAGCAGCCCACACCCTAAGAACTCTGGAAACACCATATATTTT. The encoded protein is CASSPHPKNSGNTIYF.

V gene TRBV11-2 combines with J gene TRBJ2-1; 10 bases match TRBD2. V gave up 2 bases and J gave up 6 bases; unmatched junction bases: 13. Germline V lookup: CDR1 SGHAT, CDR2 FQNNGV. The CDR3 is 18 residues long. CDR3 in amino acids: CASSLNRVGLAGANEQFF. The CDR3 nucleotides read TGTGCCAGCAGCTTAAATAGGGTTGGGCTAGCGGGAGCCAATGAGCAGTTCTTC.

A few counts support this clonotype. This sequence joins TRBV2 and TRBJ2-7; 7 bases line up with TRBD1. Germline assignment: CDR1 SNHLY and CDR2 FYNNEI. V shed 1 base, J shed 3 bases, and the junction held 6 bases outside the gene matches. The CDR3 is 15 amino acids. The CDR3 nucleotides read TGTGCCAGCAGTGAAGAACAGGGGAATTTCTACGAGCAGTACTTC. Its protein product is CASSEEQGNFYEQYF.

The chain employs TRBV7-3 and TRBJ1-6; no clear D. Trimming took 2 bases from V and 10 from J, leaving 12 bases between them. The CDR3 has 14 amino acids. Germline assignment: CDR1 SGHTA and CDR2 FQGTGA. CDR3 in DNA: TGTGCCAGCAGCTTAGGAACAGCCGGATCACCCCTCCACTTT. Residues: CASSLGTAGSPLHF.

The chain carries TRBV20-1 and TRBJ2-1; 8 bases are shared with TRBD1. Germline CDR1 and CDR2: DFQATT and SNEGSKA (reference sequence). V trimming: 5 bases; J trimming: 6 bases; junction bases outside the gene matches: 6. The CDR3 totals 13 residues. The CDR3 DNA is TGCAGTGCTCTCCCGACAGGGGCCAATGAGCAGTTCTTC. Translated, it gives CSALPTGANEQFF.

This clonotype turned up a few times. The V call is TRBV6-5, the J call TRBJ2-5, with D possibly matching TRBD1 (7 bases). The germline V gene has CDR1 MNHEY and CDR2 SVGAGI. The CDR3 is 15 amino acids. The V and J ends lost 0 bases and 4 bases respectively, with 12 bases between them. The CDR3 is CASSYSAGGGETQYF. The CDR3 coding sequence is TGTGCCAGCAGTTACTCGGCAGGGGGAGGAGAGACCCAGTACTTC.

This chain joins TRBV21-1 and TRBJ1-3; the D call in the table, TRBD1, was not verified against the DNA. TRBV21-1 represents a pseudogene. This CDR3 contains 18 residues. As DNA, the CDR3 is TGTGCCAGCAGCAAAAGGGCATTGGGACAGTGTCCTGGAAACACCATATATTTT. It specifies CASSKRALGQCPGNTIYF.

This clonotype was counted only a few times. J is TRBJ2-1 and V is TRBV7-9; TRBD2 matches at 9 bases. Trimming took 4 bases from V and 3 from J; bases not matched to a gene: 10. This CDR3 has 17 amino acids. CDR1 is SEHNR, CDR2 FQNEAQ, per germline (reference sequence). CDR3 protein: CASSSRRSGGYYNEQFF. CDR3 sequence (DNA): TGTGCCAGCAGCTCGCGTCGGAGCGGGGGGTACTACAATGAGCAGTTCTTC.

This chain joins TRBV19 and TRBJ2-2; 9 bases map to TRBD2. There are 18 residues in the CDR3. Germline V gene sequence: CDR1 LNHDA, CDR2 SQIVND (reference sequence). The V and J ends lost 1 base and 0 bases, in that order; junction bases with no gene match: 6. CDR3 sequence: CASSIGPAGGSNTGELFF. The DNA of the CDR3 is TGTGCCAGTAGTATAGGTCCAGCGGGGGGCTCGAACACCGGGGAGCTGTTTTTT. Full variable domain (remainder filled in from reference TRBV19 and TRBJ2-2): DGGITQSPKYLFRKEGQNVTLSCEQNLNHDAMYWYRQDPGQGLRLIYYSQIVNDFQKGDIAEGYSVSREKKESFPLTVTSAQKNPTAFYLCASSIGPAGGSNTGELFFGEGSRLTVL.

The chain is built from TRBV12-3 or TRBV12-4 and TRBJ1-5, with a tentative D call TRBD1 (5 bases). Trimming pared 6 bases from V and 4 bases from J, leaving 10 bases between. The CDR3 contains 13 residues. CDR3 sequence (DNA): TGTGCCAGCAGGCCGGGACCGAATCAGCCCCAGCATTTT. This sequence encodes CASRPGPNQPQHF.

This clonotype was seen repeatedly, ten times or more. The chain has TRBV5-1 and TRBJ2-5; the match to TRBD1 covers 8 bases. The CDR3 sequence is 15 residues long. Germline CDR1 reads SGHRS; CDR2 reads YFSETQ. V lost 3 bases and J lost 2; bases outside the gene matches: 6. In nucleotides, the CDR3 is TGCGCCAGCAGCTCAGGACAGGGTCGTCAAGAGACCCAGTACTTC. This translates into CASSSGQGRQETQYF.

V is TRBV6-1 and J is TRBJ2-2; tentative D call: TRBD2 (5 bases). Between the trimmed V and J ends, which lost 5 bases and 0 bases, there was a span of 7 bases. There are 14 residues in the CDR3. Germline assignment: CDR1 MNHNS and CDR2 SASEGT. For the CDR3, the DNA is TGTGCCAGCAGTCGGGGTACGAACACCGGGGAGCTGTTTTTT. Its protein is CASSRGTNTGELFF.

This clonotype was detected only once. This chain joins TRBV30 and TRBJ2-2, with D unresolved. CDR3 length equals 14 residues. Per the germline V gene, CDR1 is GTSNPN and CDR2 is SVGIG (reference sequence). V lost 8 bases to trimming and J lost 1 base, with 14 bases between them. The CDR3 reads CAQREDLNTGELFF. The CDR3 DNA sequence: TGTGCCCAGCGCGAGGACCTGAACACCGGGGAGCTGTTTTTT.

This clonotype appeared many times. This chain joins TRBV6-5 and TRBJ1-2; a possible D gene is TRBD1 (5 bases). The germline V gene has CDR1 MNHEY and CDR2 SVGAGI. V was pared by 5 bases and J by 4 bases, with 8 bases between. This CDR3 region has 12 residues. CDR3 DNA: TGTGCCAGCAGTCCAACAGGCTATGGCTACACCTTC. Its protein product is CASSPTGYGYTF.

As concerns this clonotype: Given a much more abundant clone one base away, this may be a read error. The chain recombines TRBV12-3 or TRBV12-4 with TRBJ2-2; D may be TRBD1 (7 bases). This CDR3 is 17 amino acids long. The CDR3 DNA is TGTGCCAGCATGAATCTGGCAGGGGGACTTAACACCGGGGAGGTGTTTTTT. Protein: CASMNLAGGLNTGEVFF.

The CDR3 loop reads CASSLPEGGETQYF. The CDR3 region has the DNA TGTGCCAGCAGCTTACCGGAGGGTGGGGAGACCCAGTACTTC. V is TRBV7-9 and J is TRBJ2-5; tentative D call: TRBD2 (6 bases). Trimming removed 2 bases at V and 5 bases at J, with 12 bases between. This CDR3 comprises 14 residues. CDR1 and CDR2 (germline): SEHNR, FQNEAQ (reference sequence).

A few counts support this clonotype. This chain links TRBV6-1 with TRBJ2-4; 8 bases fit TRBD1. J was trimmed by 1 base and V by 6 bases; bases with no gene match: 5. The length of the CDR3 is 15 residues. Germline loops: CDR1 MNHNS, CDR2 SASEGT. The CDR3 nucleotides are TGTGCCAGCAGCAACAGGGGGGCGGCCAAAAACATTCAGTACTTC. Amino acid sequence: CASSNRGAAKNIQYF.

This clonotype showed up just a few times. The chain recombines TRBV9 with TRBJ2-1, with TRBD1 identical over 9 bases. The CDR3 totals 14 residues. Germline lookup yields CDR1 SGDLS and CDR2 YYNGEE. Trimming took 3 bases from V and 12 from J; bases not matched to a gene: 10. The CDR3 bases are TGTGCCAGCAGCGGTCAGGACAGGGGACAGGCGCAGTTCTTC. Amino acids: CASSGQDRGQAQFF.